This TCR beta chain derives from a study of blood T cell repertoires in COVID-19. Methods used by the authors: Reference gene primer amplification gave nucleated cell count estimates. Measured with immunoSEQ multiplex PCR; TCRdb has only the in-frame clones, and not every one. D and trimming were read from the DNA, whereas the V and J calls and clone size are those reported in that table. The data contain approximately 350,000 clones, about 88% of them seen just once; the ten biggest clones take up 6% to 8%. Those enrolled in Seattle joined during active infection and were followed longitudinally afterward. Germline lookup yields CDR1 SGHRS and CDR2 YFSETQ. Trimming left V 4 bases short and J 4 bases short, with 8 bases between. The CDR3 contains 13 residues.

Material: peripheral blood. The clonotype originates from a woman in her 70s with COVID-19, enrolled during active disease. The genes are TRBV5-1 and TRBJ1-4, with D maybe TRBD1 (5 bases). Here the CDR3 DNA reads TGCGCCAGCAGCCGGGGGGGTAATGAAAAACTGTTTTTT. As protein: CASSRGGNEKLFF.